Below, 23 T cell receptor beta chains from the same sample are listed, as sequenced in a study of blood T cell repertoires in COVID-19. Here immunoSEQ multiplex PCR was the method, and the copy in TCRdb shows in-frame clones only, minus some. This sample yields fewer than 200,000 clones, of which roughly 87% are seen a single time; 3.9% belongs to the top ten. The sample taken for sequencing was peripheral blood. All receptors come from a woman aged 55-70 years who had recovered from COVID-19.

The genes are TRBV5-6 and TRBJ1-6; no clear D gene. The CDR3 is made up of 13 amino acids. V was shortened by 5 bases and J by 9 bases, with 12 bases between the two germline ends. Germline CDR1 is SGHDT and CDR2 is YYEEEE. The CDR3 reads CASSSRRLSPLHF. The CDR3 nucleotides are TGTGCCAGCAGTTCTAGGCGGCTTTCACCCCTCCACTTT.

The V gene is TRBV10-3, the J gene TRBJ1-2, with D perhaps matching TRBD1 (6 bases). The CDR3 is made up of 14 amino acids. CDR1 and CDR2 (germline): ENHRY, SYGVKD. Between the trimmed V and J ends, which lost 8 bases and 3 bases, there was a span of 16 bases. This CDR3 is CAIARGASDYGYTF. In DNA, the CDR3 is TGTGCCATCGCCCGGGGGGCCTCTGACTATGGCTACACCTTC.

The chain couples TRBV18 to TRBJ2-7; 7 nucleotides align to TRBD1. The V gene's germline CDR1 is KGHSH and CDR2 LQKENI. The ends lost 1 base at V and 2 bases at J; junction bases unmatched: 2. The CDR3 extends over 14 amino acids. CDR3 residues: CASSPRDSPYEQYF. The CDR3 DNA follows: TGTGCCAGCTCACCACGGGACAGTCCCTACGAGCAGTACTTC.

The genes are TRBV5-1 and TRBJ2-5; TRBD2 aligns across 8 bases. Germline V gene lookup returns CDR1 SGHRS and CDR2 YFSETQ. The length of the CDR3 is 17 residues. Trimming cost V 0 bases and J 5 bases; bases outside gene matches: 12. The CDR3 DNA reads TGCGCCAGCAGCTTGGCCGGAGTAGCGGGGATGGGGGAGACCCAGTACTTC. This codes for CASSLAGVAGMGETQYF.

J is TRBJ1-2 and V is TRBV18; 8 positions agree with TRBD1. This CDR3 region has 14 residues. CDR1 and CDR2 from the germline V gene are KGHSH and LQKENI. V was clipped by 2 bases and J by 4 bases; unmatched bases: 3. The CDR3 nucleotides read TGTGCCAGCTCACCAGACGGGACAGGCTATGGCTACACCTTC. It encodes CASSPDGTGYGYTF.

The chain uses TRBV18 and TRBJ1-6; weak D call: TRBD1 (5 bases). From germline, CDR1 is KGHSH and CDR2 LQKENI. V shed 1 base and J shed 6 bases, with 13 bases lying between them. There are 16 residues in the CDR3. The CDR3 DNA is TGTGCCAGCTCACCACAAGGACAAGAGATTAATTCACCCCTCCACTTT. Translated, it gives CASSPQGQEINSPLHF.

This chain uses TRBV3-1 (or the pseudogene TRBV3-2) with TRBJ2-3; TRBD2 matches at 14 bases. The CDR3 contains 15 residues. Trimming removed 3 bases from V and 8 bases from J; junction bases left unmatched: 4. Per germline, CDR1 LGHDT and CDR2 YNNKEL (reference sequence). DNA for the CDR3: TGTGCCAGCAGCCAGGAGACTAGCGGGGGGGTTACGCAGTATTTT. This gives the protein CASSQETSGGVTQYF.

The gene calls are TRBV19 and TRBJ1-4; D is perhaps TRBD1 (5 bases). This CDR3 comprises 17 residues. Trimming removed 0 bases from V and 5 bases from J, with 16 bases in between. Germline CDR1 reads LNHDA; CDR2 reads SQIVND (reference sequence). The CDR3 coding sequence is TGTGCCAGTAGTATAGACTTCACGGCGGGGACCAATGAAAAACTGTTTTTT. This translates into CASSIDFTAGTNEKLFF. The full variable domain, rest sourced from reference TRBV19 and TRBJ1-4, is DGGITQSPKYLFRKEGQNVTLSCEQNLNHDAMYWYRQDPGQGLRLIYYSQIVNDFQKGDIAEGYSVSREKKESFPLTVTSAQKNPTAFYLCASSIDFTAGTNEKLFFGSGTQLSVL.

DNA for the CDR3: TGCGCCAGCAGCTCGGACAGGGCTGGTTCTGAAAAACTGTTTTTT. This sequence encodes CASSSDRAGSEKLFF. The chain combines TRBV5-1 with TRBJ1-4, with 8 nucleotides matching TRBD1. Germline-derived CDR1 and CDR2 are SGHRS and YFSETQ. Trimming cost V 3 bases and J 7 bases; bases outside gene matches: 8. The length of the CDR3 is 15 residues. The whole variable domain, remainder taken from reference TRBV5-1 and TRBJ1-4, is KAGVTQTPRYLIKTRGQQVTLSCSPISGHRSVSWYQQTPGQGLQFLFEYFSETQRNKGNFPGRFSGRQFSNSRSEMNVSTLELGDSALYLCASSSDRAGSEKLFFGSGTQLSVL.

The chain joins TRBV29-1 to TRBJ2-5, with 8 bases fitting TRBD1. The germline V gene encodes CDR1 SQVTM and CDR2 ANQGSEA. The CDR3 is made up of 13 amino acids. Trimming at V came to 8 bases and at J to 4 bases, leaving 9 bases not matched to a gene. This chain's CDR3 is CSILRGQLETQYF. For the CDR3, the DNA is TGCAGCATACTCAGGGGGCAATTAGAGACCCAGTACTTC.

In nucleotides, the CDR3 is TGTGCCAGCAGCGACTGGGGGGAGAACACTGAAGCTTTCTTT. Its translation: CASSDWGENTEAFF. The chain joins TRBV6-2 or TRBV6-3 to TRBJ1-1; tentatively, D is TRBD1 (5 bases). The CDR3 is 14 residues long. Germline V gene sequence: CDR1 MNHEY, CDR2 SVGEGT. The ends were cut back, 6 bases at V and 1 base at J, with 12 bases in the middle.

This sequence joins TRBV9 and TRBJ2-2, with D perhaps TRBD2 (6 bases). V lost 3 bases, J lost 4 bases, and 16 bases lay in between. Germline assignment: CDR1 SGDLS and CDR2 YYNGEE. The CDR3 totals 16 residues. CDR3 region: CASSADPGLLTGELFF. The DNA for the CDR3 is TGTGCCAGCAGCGCAGACCCGGGACTTCTCACCGGGGAGCTGTTTTTT.

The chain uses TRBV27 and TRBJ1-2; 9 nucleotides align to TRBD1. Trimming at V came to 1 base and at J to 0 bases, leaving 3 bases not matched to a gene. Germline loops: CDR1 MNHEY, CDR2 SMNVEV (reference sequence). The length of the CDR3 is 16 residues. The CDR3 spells CASSLLGQGTNYGYTF. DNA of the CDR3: TGTGCCAGCAGTTTATTAGGACAGGGGACTAACTATGGCTACACCTTC.

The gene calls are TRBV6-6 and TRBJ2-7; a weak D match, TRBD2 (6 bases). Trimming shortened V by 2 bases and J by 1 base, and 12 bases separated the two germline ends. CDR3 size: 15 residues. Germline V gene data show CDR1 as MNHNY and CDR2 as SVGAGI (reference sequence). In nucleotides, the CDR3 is TGTGCCAGCAGTTACGAAGGCGGGGCGTCCTACGAGCAGTACTTC. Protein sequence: CASSYEGGASYEQYF.

This chain's CDR3 is CASSLVPLRGNTEAFF. The CDR3 DNA is TGTGCCAGCAGCTTGGTTCCTCTTCGGGGAAACACTGAAGCTTTCTTT. The chain combines TRBV5-8 with TRBJ1-1; D gene ambiguous. Germline V CDR1 and CDR2: SGHTS, YDEGEE. Trimming left V 0 bases short and J 2 bases short, with 14 bases between. CDR3 length: 16 residues.

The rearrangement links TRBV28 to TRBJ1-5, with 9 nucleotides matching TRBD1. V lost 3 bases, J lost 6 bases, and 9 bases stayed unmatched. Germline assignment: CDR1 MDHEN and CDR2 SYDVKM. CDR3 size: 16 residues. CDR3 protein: CASSLLTGGGFQPQHF. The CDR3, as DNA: TGTGCCAGCAGTTTGTTAACAGGGGGCGGTTTTCAGCCCCAGCATTTT.

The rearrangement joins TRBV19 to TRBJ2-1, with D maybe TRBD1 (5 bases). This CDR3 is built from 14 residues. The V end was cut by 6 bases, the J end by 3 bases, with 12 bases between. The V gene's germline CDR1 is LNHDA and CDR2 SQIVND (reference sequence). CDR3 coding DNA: TGTGCCAGTAGCCCGGGTGACAGCTACAATGAGCAGTTCTTC. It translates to CASSPGDSYNEQFF. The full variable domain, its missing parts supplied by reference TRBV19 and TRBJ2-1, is DGGITQSPKYLFRKEGQNVTLSCEQNLNHDAMYWYRQDPGQGLRLIYYSQIVNDFQKGDIAEGYSVSREKKESFPLTVTSAQKNPTAFYLCASSPGDSYNEQFFGPGTRLTVL.

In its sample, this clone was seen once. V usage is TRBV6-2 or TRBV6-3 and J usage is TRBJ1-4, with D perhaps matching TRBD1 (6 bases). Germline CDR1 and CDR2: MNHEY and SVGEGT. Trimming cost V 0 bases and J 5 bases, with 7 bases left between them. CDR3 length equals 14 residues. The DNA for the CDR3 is TGTGCCAGCAGTTACTCAACAGGGAATGAAAAACTGTTTTTT. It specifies CASSYSTGNEKLFF.

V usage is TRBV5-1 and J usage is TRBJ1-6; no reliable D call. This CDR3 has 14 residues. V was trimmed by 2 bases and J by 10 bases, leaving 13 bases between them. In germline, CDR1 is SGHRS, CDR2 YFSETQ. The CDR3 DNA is TGCGCCAGCAGCTTTGGAGAGGGCACATCACCCCTCCACTTT. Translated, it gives CASSFGEGTSPLHF.

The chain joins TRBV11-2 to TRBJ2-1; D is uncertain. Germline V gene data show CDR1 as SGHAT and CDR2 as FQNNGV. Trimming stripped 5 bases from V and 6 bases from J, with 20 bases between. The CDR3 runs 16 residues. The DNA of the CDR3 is TGTGCCAGCAGCCTCGTCTATGGGTCCCTAGGCAATGAGCAGTTCTTC. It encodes CASSLVYGSLGNEQFF.

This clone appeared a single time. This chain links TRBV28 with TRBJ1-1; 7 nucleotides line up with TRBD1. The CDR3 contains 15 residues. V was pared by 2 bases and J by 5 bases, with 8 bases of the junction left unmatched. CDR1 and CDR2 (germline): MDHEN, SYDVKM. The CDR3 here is CASSLTRYRGTEAFF. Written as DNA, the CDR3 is TGTGCCAGCAGTTTAACGAGATACAGGGGTACTGAAGCTTTCTTT.

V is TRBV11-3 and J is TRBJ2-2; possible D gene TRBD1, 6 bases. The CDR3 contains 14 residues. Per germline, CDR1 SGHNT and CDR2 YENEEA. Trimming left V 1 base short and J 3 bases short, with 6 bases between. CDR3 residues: CASSLAGDTGELFF. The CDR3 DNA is TGTGCCAGCAGCTTAGCAGGGGACACCGGGGAGCTGTTTTTT.

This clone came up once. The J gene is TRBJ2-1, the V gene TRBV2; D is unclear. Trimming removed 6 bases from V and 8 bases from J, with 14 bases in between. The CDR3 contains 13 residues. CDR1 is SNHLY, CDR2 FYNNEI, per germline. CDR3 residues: CASSVGSEDEQFF. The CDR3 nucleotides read TGTGCCAGCAGCGTTGGCTCTGAGGATGAGCAGTTCTTC. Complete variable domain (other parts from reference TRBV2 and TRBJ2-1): EPEVTQTPSHQVTQMGQEVILRCVPISNHLYFYWYRQILGQKVEFLVSFYNNEISEKSEIFDDQFSVERPDGSNFTLKIRSTKLEDSAMYFCASSVGSEDEQFFGPGTRLTVL.